The present TCR beta chain was sequenced within a study of CD8 T cells in ankylosing spondylitis (TCRdb year 2017). Context from the whole study: The study set out to find disease-linked TCR variants by profiling T cell receptor beta repertoires in ankylosing spondylitis patients and healthy donors. The full study cohort was made up of about 25 ankylosing spondylitis patients and more than 90 healthy donors. Peripheral blood was sampled, and synovial fluid was additionally collected from ankylosing spondylitis patients. What the work shows at the level of the full study, not this receptor alone: The disease-linked clones were reported as significantly enriched in matched synovial fluid samples from ankylosing spondylitis patients. In peripheral blood, the disease-linked clones were found at relatively low frequencies and had a CD8+ phenotype. Some of the motif variants had been reported before in the synovial fluid and blood of reactive arthritis patients, a finding that suggests common disease-initiation mechanisms. A TCR beta motif made up of about eight highly homologous amino acid variants appeared to be characteristic of blood from ankylosing spondylitis patients.

The V end loses 6 bases and the J end loses 2 bases, and a stretch of 4 bases separates them. The germline V gene (reference sequence) yields MNHEY for CDR1 and SMNVEV for CDR2. The CDR3 sequence holds 11 residues, the cysteine and phenylalanine included. Of all the DNA, just the CDR3 is kept, 33 bases in frame from base 1. Sequenced using an Illumina HiSeq 2500. TCR beta libraries were prepared by quantitative 5'-RACE with molecular barcodes. Turning to the authors' computational methods: To identify disease-linked TCR variants, a new computational method was used, one built on a probabilistic model of VDJ rearrangement. TCRdb reanalyzed the raw reads on its own, using fastp at Q25 for trimming and MiXCR for clone calling, and kept in-frame beta chains. Records with the same CDR3 protein are collapsed into one entry carrying the most frequent genes and DNA. The V and J calls were determined by TCRdb, not by the authors. In this sample the table shows around 130,000 distinct CDR3 sequences, 15% to 20% of which occur a single time. The biggest ten clones account for roughly 30% of the sample.

Points on this clonotype: Its cognate antigen has yet to be identified. Base qualities are not at hand, and no much larger clone is one base apart.

This chain joins TRBV27 to TRBJ1-2; there is no confident call for the D gene. The clonotype was recovered from a male donor with ankylosing spondylitis. Sequenced input: blood, either unsorted or a sorted T cell fraction (not recorded which). The nucleotide sequence is given as TGTGCCAGCAGAAACAACTATGGCTACACCTTC. This encodes CASRNNYGYTF.